Listed here are 30 T cell receptor beta chains from one sample, sequenced in a study of regulatory T cells in long-lasting Graves disease. Building the TCR beta libraries relied on iRepertoire HTBI primers, and CDR3 regions underwent Arm-PCR. TCRdb recomputed calls from the multiplex PCR reads with MiXCR, one row per CDR3 protein. In the table there are hundreds of thousands of distinct CDR3 sequences, around 15% of which are singletons. This sample's time point: newly diagnosed GD, antithyroid drugs for less than 3 months. Extracted RNA from PBMCs served as the source of the TCR library. These data also formed part of another study, on T cells in Graves' hyperthyroidism and ophthalmopathy.

The specimen was peripheral blood mononuclear cells (PBMCs), collected at new diagnosis, from a patient treated with antithyroid drugs. All receptors derive from a man aged 40-49 years with Graves disease.

Details on this clonotype: A clone one base away is much larger, so this may be a read error. V gene TRBV6-2 or TRBV6-3 combines with J gene TRBJ1-1, with D possibly being TRBD1 (6 bases). The V end was cut by 1 base, the J end by 7 bases, with 13 bases between. This CDR3 comprises 14 residues. Germline CDR1 is MNHEY and CDR2 is SVGEGT. The CDR3: CASSYWTGAGEAFF. The CDR3 nucleotides read TGTGCCAGCAGTTACTGGACGGGGGCGGGTGAAGCTTTCTTT.

CDR3 in DNA: TGCGCCAGCAGCTTGGAACACCCCACCGGGGAGCTGTTTTTT. It translates to CASSLEHPTGELFF. The V and J genes are TRBV5-1 and TRBJ2-2; no reliable D call. The CDR3 is 14 residues long. Germline CDR1 SGHRS, CDR2 YFSETQ. The V gene lost 0 bases and the J gene lost 4 bases, with 7 bases spanning the gap.

The V gene is TRBV4-1, the J gene TRBJ1-5; D not resolved. V was cut by 0 bases and J by 5 bases, with 11 bases left in between. Germline lookup yields CDR1 MGHRA and CDR2 YSYEKL. This CDR3 comprises 15 residues. This chain's CDR3 is CASSQDAGWYQPQHF. CDR3 nucleotide sequence: TGCGCCAGCAGCCAAGATGCAGGTTGGTATCAGCCCCAGCATTTT.

The chain uses TRBV6-2 or TRBV6-3 and TRBJ2-3; D tentatively reads TRBD1 or TRBD2 (5 bases each). This CDR3 spans 14 amino acids. V gave up 6 bases and J gave up 7 bases, with 17 bases separating them. CDR1 MNHEY and CDR2 SVGEGT come from the germline V gene. CDR3 DNA sequence: TGTGCCAGCAGCCCTCCCCGGGACGGGAATACGCAGTATTTT. This translates into CASSPPRDGNTQYF.

This chain joins TRBV2 and TRBJ2-2, with D perhaps matching TRBD2 (6 bases). This CDR3 is 14 amino acids long. The ends were cut back, 6 bases at V and 1 base at J, with 9 bases in the middle. Germline V gene lookup returns CDR1 SNHLY and CDR2 FYNNEI. Here the CDR3 DNA reads TGTGCCAGCAGGGAGGGAGTGAACACCGGGGAGCTGTTTTTT. Translation: CASREGVNTGELFF.

Remarks on this clonotype: Given a much more abundant clone one base away, this may be a read error. The chain uses TRBV7-7 and TRBJ2-5; D not resolved. This CDR3 has 14 amino acids. CDR1 SSHAT and CDR2 FNYEAQ come from the germline V gene (reference sequence). CDR3 sequence: CASSLRLGQETQYF. In DNA form, the CDR3 reads TGTGCTAGCAGCTTAAGGTTGGGACAAGAGACCCAGTACTTC.

To note about this clonotype: With a much larger clone just one base away, this may be a read error. The chain employs TRBV11-2 and TRBJ2-1, with TRBD2 as a possible D gene (8 bases). The CDR3 runs 16 residues. The germline V gene encodes CDR1 SGHAT and CDR2 FQNNGV. CDR3 sequence reads: CASSSRGDSSYNEQSF. In nucleotides, the CDR3 is TGTGCCAGCAGCTCGCGGGGGGACAGCTCCTACAATGAGCAGTCCTTC.

This clonotype was found many times. The V gene is TRBV7-8, the J gene TRBJ2-4, with D tentatively TRBD2 (7 bases). V shed 0 bases and J shed 4 bases, with 19 bases lying between them. The CDR3 totals 18 residues. Germline V lookup: CDR1 SGHVS, CDR2 FQNEAQ. The CDR3 reads CASSLAGAAGALKNIQYF. The CDR3 bases are TGTGCCAGCAGCTTAGCGGGGGCTGCGGGGGCGTTGAAAAACATTCAGTACTTC.

This clonotype was seen many times. The genes are TRBV20-1 and TRBJ2-1; tentative D call: TRBD2 (6 bases). The germline V and J ends were trimmed by 6 bases and 8 bases, with 14 bases remaining between them. Looked up from germline, CDR1 is DFQATT and CDR2 is SNEGSKA (reference sequence). The CDR3 loop spans 12 amino acids. CDR3 protein: CSAGPTSHEQFF. DNA for the CDR3: TGCAGTGCCGGACCGACTAGTCATGAGCAGTTCTTC.

The table lists this clonotype with many counts. The chain links TRBV2 to TRBJ2-5; TRBD2 matches at 12 bases. After removal of 8 bases from V and 4 bases from J, the junction contained 5 bases not matched to a gene. Germline V gene lookup returns CDR1 SNHLY and CDR2 FYNNEI. CDR3 length: 14 residues. The CDR3 sequence: CASGPSGGAETQYF. CDR3 bases: TGTGCCAGCGGCCCTAGCGGGGGGGCAGAGACCCAGTACTTC. Drawing the rest from reference TRBV2 and TRBJ2-5, the complete variable domain is EPEVTQTPSHQVTQMGQEVILRCVPISNHLYFYWYRQILGQKVEFLVSFYNNEISEKSEIFDDQFSVERPDGSNFTLKIRSTKLEDSAMYFCASGPSGGAETQYFGPGTRLLVL.

This clonotype has only a few counts. This may come from a read error, since a much larger clone is one base off. The gene calls are TRBV6-1 and TRBJ2-1, with TRBD2 matching 14 bases. Trimming at V came to 6 bases and at J to 8 bases, leaving 6 bases not matched to a gene. CDR1 is MNHNS, CDR2 SASEGT, per germline. This CDR3 has 15 amino acids. CDR3 sequence: CASSETSGGGDEQFF. The CDR3 nucleotides read TGTGCCAGCAGCGAGACTAGCGGGGGGGGGGATGAGCAGTTCTTC.

This clonotype was detected only a few times. The chain recombines TRBV11-2 with TRBJ2-1; 8 bases match TRBD2. V trimming: 6 bases; J trimming: 12 bases; junction bases outside the gene matches: 13. The length of the CDR3 is 14 residues. From germline, CDR1 is SGHAT and CDR2 FQNNGV. CDR3 region: CASSWTSPFSGQFF. DNA of the CDR3: TGTGCCAGCAGTTGGACTAGCCCGTTCTCTGGGCAGTTCTTC.

There are a few counts of this clonotype. The V and J genes are TRBV9 and TRBJ2-6; no reliable D call. From germline, CDR1 is SGDLS and CDR2 YYNGEE. The CDR3 runs 14 residues. Trimming removed 4 bases at V and 4 bases at J, with 9 bases between. The CDR3 nucleotides read TGTGCCAGCAGCAACCCCATGGGGGCCAACGTCCTGACTTTC. Protein: CASSNPMGANVLTF.

This clonotype was counted once. This clone may be a read error of a much larger clone one base away. V usage is TRBV12-5 and J usage is TRBJ2-1; possibly TRBD2 for D (6 bases). This CDR3 spans 15 amino acids. CDR1 and CDR2 from the germline V gene are LGHNT and FRNRAP. CDR3 residues: CAGGTRRGGGDEQFF. CDR3 coding DNA: TGTGCTGGTGGTACCCGGCGGGGCGGCGGGGATGAGCAGTTCTTC.

This clonotype was picked up many times. The chain carries TRBV20-1 and TRBJ2-1; TRBD2 matches 8 bases. After removal of 1 base from V and 7 bases from J, the junction contained 9 bases not matched to a gene. In germline, CDR1 is DFQATT, CDR2 SNEGSKA (reference sequence). The CDR3 totals 15 residues. CDR3 sequence (DNA): TGCAGTGCTAGAGGTGTAAGCGGGGGTCGGAATGAGCAGTTCTTC. It specifies CSARGVSGGRNEQFF.

This clonotype was counted ten times or more. The gene calls are TRBV7-9 and TRBJ1-1; no reliable D call. Trimming stripped 1 base from V and 7 bases from J, with 7 bases between. Per germline, CDR1 SEHNR and CDR2 FQNEAQ (reference sequence). The CDR3 extends over 12 amino acids. CDR3: CASSLGVREAFF. CDR3 nucleotides: TGTGCCAGCAGCTTAGGTGTCCGTGAAGCTTTCTTT.

V gene TRBV20-1 combines with J gene TRBJ1-1; 8 bases line up with TRBD1. V dropped 6 bases and J dropped 4; count of bases not matched to a gene: 10. The CDR3 extends over 14 amino acids. Germline assignment: CDR1 DFQATT and CDR2 SNEGSKA (reference sequence). CDR3 bases: TGCAGTGCCAGCAGGACAGGGAGAAGCACTGAAGCTTTCTTT. As protein: CSASRTGRSTEAFF.

The chain recombines TRBV27 with TRBJ1-6; D is perhaps TRBD1 (6 bases). Germline CDR1 reads MNHEY; CDR2 reads SMNVEV (reference sequence). The V end lost 5 bases, the J end lost 2 bases, and 16 bases lay between the germline ends. The CDR3 extends over 17 amino acids. The CDR3: CASSTRTETPYNSPLHF. The CDR3 DNA follows: TGTGCCAGCAGTACCCGGACAGAAACGCCCTATAATTCACCCCTCCACTTT.

This clonotype was counted at least ten times. The chain has TRBV6-2 or TRBV6-3 and TRBJ2-7; a weak D match, TRBD2 (6 bases). Trimming stripped 6 bases from V and 12 bases from J, with 15 bases between. Germline assignment: CDR1 MNHEY and CDR2 SVGEGT. The CDR3 totals 11 residues. The CDR3 DNA is TGTGCCAGCAGGATGGGGAGGCGGGGGTACTTC. This gives the protein CASRMGRRGYF.

The chain uses TRBV6-1 and TRBJ1-6; D gene ambiguous. CDR1 is MNHNS, CDR2 SASEGT, per germline. The germline V and J ends were trimmed by 7 bases and 6 bases, with 13 bases remaining between them. The CDR3 loop spans 14 amino acids. CDR3 loop: CASIPPLFNSPLHF. The CDR3 DNA sequence: TGTGCCAGCATACCCCCTCTTTTTAATTCACCCCTCCACTTT.

This clonotype was counted ten times or more. The V call is TRBV20-1, the J call TRBJ2-1; no firm D call. Trimming took 3 bases from V and 9 from J, leaving 9 bases between them. Germline assignment: CDR1 DFQATT and CDR2 SNEGSKA (reference sequence). There are 11 residues in the CDR3. The CDR3 spells CSASAVLEQFF. In nucleotides, the CDR3 is TGCAGTGCTAGTGCTGTGCTTGAGCAGTTCTTC.

This clonotype was picked up a small number of times. This chain uses TRBV5-1 with TRBJ2-6, with TRBD1 matching over 7 bases. Germline CDR1 SGHRS, CDR2 YFSETQ. The CDR3 is 16 residues long. Unmatched junction bases numbered 2, after V lost 2 bases and J lost 0 bases. The CDR3 DNA follows: TGCGCCAGCAGCTTCGACAGGGTCTCTGGGGCCAACGTCCTGACTTTC. Protein: CASSFDRVSGANVLTF. Complete variable domain (other parts from reference TRBV5-1 and TRBJ2-6): KAGVTQTPRYLIKTRGQQVTLSCSPISGHRSVSWYQQTPGQGLQFLFEYFSETQRNKGNFPGRFSGRQFSNSRSEMNVSTLELGDSALYLCASSFDRVSGANVLTFGAGSRLTVL.

This clonotype was seen only a few times. The genes are TRBV29-1 and TRBJ2-5, with D unresolved. This CDR3 has 14 residues. Per germline, CDR1 SQVTM and CDR2 ANQGSEA. Trimming left V 3 bases short and J 3 bases short, with 14 bases between. CDR3 amino acids: CSVEGPGQKETQYF. DNA for the CDR3: TGCAGCGTTGAGGGCCCGGGCCAGAAAGAGACCCAGTACTTC.

This clonotype has only a few counts. The V and J genes are TRBV7-8 and TRBJ1-2, with 7 nucleotides matching TRBD1. V lost 5 bases and J lost 8; bases outside the gene matches: 11. CDR3 length equals 14 residues. Germline lookup yields CDR1 SGHVS and CDR2 FQNEAQ. CDR3 nucleotide sequence: TGTGCCAGCAGCGATCGACAGGGCCTGGCGGGCTACACCTTC. Protein sequence: CASSDRQGLAGYTF.

This clonotype was picked up many times. V usage is TRBV3-1 and J usage is TRBJ2-7, with 7 bases that match TRBD2. V shed 0 bases, J shed 6 bases, and the junction held 5 bases outside the gene matches. CDR3 length equals 14 residues. Per germline, CDR1 LGHDT and CDR2 YNNKEL (reference sequence). CDR3 DNA: TGTGCCAGCAGCCAAGACCGGACTAGTGCCGAGCAGTACTTC. This gives the protein CASSQDRTSAEQYF.

The sample holds a few counts of this clonotype. A much larger clone differs by one base, so this may be a read error. The gene calls are TRBV9 and TRBJ2-7, with 10 bases lining up with TRBD2. This CDR3 is 15 amino acids long. Germline V CDR1 and CDR2: SGDLS, YYNGEE. V was clipped by 0 bases and J by 7 bases; unmatched bases: 7. The CDR3 DNA follows: TGTGCCAGCAGCGTAGTAGCGGGGGGATACAATGAGCAGTACTTC. This codes for CASSVVAGGYNEQYF.

Ten or more counts support this clonotype. The chain combines TRBV3-1 with TRBJ2-5; D gene ambiguous. CDR3 length equals 14 residues. Between the trimmed V and J ends, which lost 4 bases and 5 bases, there was a span of 14 bases. Germline V gene sequence: CDR1 LGHDT, CDR2 YNNKEL (reference sequence). CDR3 bases: TGTGCCAGCAGCCCGTCCTCCATTACGGAGACCCAGTACTTC. Residues: CASSPSSITETQYF.

This rearrangement joins TRBV18 to TRBJ2-2; TRBD2 aligns across 10 bases. V shed 6 bases and J 4 bases; nucleotides not matched to a gene: 11. CDR3 length: 17 residues. Germline V gene data show CDR1 as KGHSH and CDR2 as LQKENI. The CDR3 region is CASSRERTSGGTGELFF. The CDR3 DNA follows: TGTGCCAGCTCCCGGGAAAGGACTAGCGGCGGCACCGGGGAGCTGTTTTTT.

This chain joins TRBV10-3 and TRBJ2-7; 13 bases are shared with TRBD2. Unmatched junction bases numbered 4, after V lost 2 bases and J lost 3 bases. There are 16 residues in the CDR3. Germline V gives CDR1 ENHRY, CDR2 SYGVKD. CDR3 loop: CAISEGLAGDHYEQYF. The CDR3 DNA is TGTGCCATCAGTGAGGGACTAGCGGGGGACCACTACGAGCAGTACTTC.

In this sample, this clonotype turned up many times. The chain is built from TRBV5-1 and TRBJ2-3; 7 positions agree with TRBD2. CDR1 SGHRS and CDR2 YFSETQ come from the germline V gene. The CDR3 spans 15 residues. J was trimmed by 3 bases and V by 2 bases; bases with no gene match: 6. The CDR3 nucleotides are TGCGCCAGCAGCTTACTAGCGATGGGGACAGATACGCAGTATTTT. It is translated as CASSLLAMGTDTQYF.